Listed below are T cell receptor beta chains from one sample, sequenced in a study of cytomegalovirus exposure and HLA in healthy donors. Assay: immunoSEQ multiplex PCR; the TCRdb copy retains only in-frame clones and omits some. The sample includes fewer than 45,000 clones. The source material was PBMCs. Receptor source: a man aged 35-49 years in good health and CMV-seropositive. Both conserved end residues are part of each CDR3. D genes are given only for firm matches.

D gene	J gene	V gene	CDR3 DNA	CDR3 protein
.	TRBJ2-2	TRBV28	TGTGCCAGCAGTCCCCACGGTGGGGCCACCGGGGAGCTGTTTTTT	CASSPHGGATGELFF
TRBD2	TRBJ2-1	TRBV29-1	TGCAGCGCCAAAGCGGGAGTCTGGGATGAGCAGTTCTTC	CSAKAGVWDEQFF
.	TRBJ1-5	TRBV29-1	TGCAGCGTTGATAAGGGGGGGGGACAGCCCCAGCATTTT	CSVDKGGGQPQHF
TRBD1	TRBJ1-2	TRBV6-6	TGTGCCAGCAGCCCGGGGGACAGGGCCCCTCGTTTCTACACCTTC	CASSPGDRAPRFYTF
.	TRBJ2-1	TRBV15	TGCGCCACCAGCAGAGATGGGGCAGGGTGGGATGAGCAGTTCTTC	CATSRDGAGWDEQFF
.	TRBJ2-3	TRBV9	TGTGCCACCTCGGGGGGCGGGAACCCTAGCACAGATACGCAGTATTTT	CATSGGGNPSTDTQYF
.	TRBJ2-7	TRBV4-1	TGCGCCAGCAGCCAAGGCGGAGGAGGCTCCTACGAGCAGTACTTC	CASSQGGGGSYEQYF
.	TRBJ2-1	TRBV19	TGTGCCAGTAGTAGCTTCCGGAGCGGGTCCTACAATGAGCAGTTCTTC	CASSSFRSGSYNEQFF
TRBD2	TRBJ2-1	TRBV9	TGTGCCAGCAGCGTAGCTCTAGCGGGGGGGAATGAGCAGTTCTTC	CASSVALAGGNEQFF
.	TRBJ1-1	TRBV30	TGTGCCTGGAGCCCGCGGGGGGGGGCTTTAACTGAAGCTTTCTTT	CAWSPRGGALTEAFF
TRBD2	TRBJ2-7	TRBV10-3	TGTGCCATTTCAGCGGGAGACTCCTACGAGCAGTACTTC	CAISAGDSYEQYF
TRBD2	TRBJ2-1	TRBV9	TGTGCCAGCAGCGAGACTAGCGACCTTAACTCCTACAATGAGCAGTTCTTC	CASSETSDLNSYNEQFF
.	TRBJ2-5	TRBV5-4	TGTGCCAGCAGCAAGGGGGACCCACCAGAGACCCAGTACTTC	CASSKGDPPETQYF
.	TRBJ1-1	TRBV15	TGTGCCACCAGCAGAGGGTTGGCGGGGTTTGGCACTGAAGCTTTCTTT	CATSRGLAGFGTEAFF
TRBD2	TRBJ2-3	TRBV5-1	TGCGCCAGCAGCTCCGGACTAGTGGGCACAGATACGCAGTATTTT	CASSSGLVGTDTQYF